Shown below are 25 T cell receptor beta chains from a single sample sequenced in a study of CD8+CD57+ T cells in acquired aplastic anemia. TCR beta VDJ and CDR3 profiling used genomic DNA as template. TCRdb itself ran the reads through MiXCR, one entry per CDR3 protein. Seen here are hundreds of thousands of distinct CDR3 sequences, 55% to 75% observed once, and the top ten hold 3% to 5%. The sequencing sample was made of sorted CD4+, CD8+, or CD8+CD57+ T cells (not recorded which) from PBMCs. The receptors were sampled from a human donor in good health, serving as a control.

Comments on this clonotype: No conserved phenylalanine or tryptophan is present at the end of the CDR3, so a read error is the likely explanation. The chain is built from TRBV7-3 and TRBJ1-6; maybe TRBD1 (5 bases). The CDR3 runs to 13 residues. Germline V gene data show CDR1 as SGHTA and CDR2 as FQGTGA. Trimming took 3 bases from V and 11 from J, leaving 11 bases between them. The CDR3 loop reads CASSLAGGAPLHL. The CDR3 bases are TGTGCCAGCAGCTTGGCTGGAGGGGCACCCCTCCACCTT.

For this clonotype: A much larger clone lies a single base off, so this may be a read error. The V call is TRBV7-3, the J call TRBJ2-5; D gene uncertain. The CDR3 length is 14 residues. Germline CDR1 and CDR2: SGHTA and FQGTGA. Deletions cut 7 bases from V and 5 bases from J, with 17 bases between. CDR3 sequence: CASTPPWDTETQYF. As DNA, the CDR3 is TGTGCCAGCACACCACCGTGGGATACGGAGACCCAGTACTTC.

This clonotype was detected many times. The chain combines TRBV7-2 with TRBJ1-1, with 9 bases identical to TRBD1. The CDR3 runs 13 residues. The ends lost 5 bases at V and 7 bases at J; junction bases unmatched: 5. The germline gives CDR1 SGHTA, CDR2 FQGNSA. The CDR3 DNA reads TGTGCCAGCAGCCACAGGGGGCGGTTTGAAGCTTTCTTT. Protein product: CASSHRGRFEAFF.

This clonotype was found a few times. One end of the junction is discordant with germline, which a read error may explain. The V gene is TRBV10-3, the J gene TRBJ1-4; D is uncertain. This CDR3 is built from 12 residues. From germline, CDR1 is ENHRY and CDR2 SYGVKD. CDR3 nucleotide sequence: TGTGCCATCAATGAGGTAAATGAAAAACTGTTTTTC. It translates to CAINEVNEKLFF.

This clonotype was seen once. Germline is not matched at one junction end, which may reflect a read error. The chain has TRBV5-1 and TRBJ2-3; D is unclear. Germline V CDR1 and CDR2: SGHRS, YFSETQ. This CDR3 comprises 14 residues. CDR3 coding DNA: TGTGCCTGCTATCACAGCTGGTCCGACGATACGCAGTATTTT. Its translation: CACYHSWSDDTQYF.

This chain joins TRBV7-8 and TRBJ2-7; no reliable D call. CDR1 is SGHVS and CDR2 is FQNEAQ in the germline V gene. The CDR3 runs to 15 residues. The V end was cut by 6 bases, the J end by 5 bases, with 20 bases between. The CDR3 loop reads CASSFGIAGDDEQYF. The CDR3 DNA reads TGTGCCAGCAGTTTCGGCATAGCCGGTGATGACGAGCAGTACTTC.

The rearrangement links TRBV5-1 to TRBJ2-7; D unclear. This CDR3 has 14 residues. CDR1 is SGHRS and CDR2 is YFSETQ in the germline V gene. Trimming took off 2 bases at V and 5 bases at J, with 14 bases between the two ends. The CDR3 is CASSLTWVSDEQYF. CDR3 coding DNA: TGCGCCAGCAGCTTAACGTGGGTGTCAGACGAGCAGTACTTC.

Remarks on this clonotype: One end of the junction is discordant with germline, which a read error may explain. The rearrangement links TRBV20-1 to TRBJ2-1; D gene ambiguous. Germline CDR1 is DFQATT and CDR2 is SNEGSKA (reference sequence). This CDR3 is built from 12 residues. CDR3 region: CSASWVSYDQFF. In DNA, the CDR3 is TGCAGTGCTAGTTGGGTTAGCTATGACCAGTTCTTC.

CDR3 loop: CASSPLAGNEQFF. The CDR3 nucleotides are TGTGCCAGCAGTCCTCTTGCGGGAAATGAGCAGTTCTTC. This sequence joins TRBV12-3 or TRBV12-4 and TRBJ2-1; tentatively, D is TRBD2 (6 bases). The CDR3 is 13 amino acids. Trimming shortened V by 5 bases and J by 7 bases, and 12 bases separated the two germline ends.

Note on this clonotype: Germline is not matched at one junction end, which may reflect a read error. The V call is TRBV5-1, the J call TRBJ1-2, with D hard to call. Germline V gives CDR1 SGHRS, CDR2 YFSETQ. This CDR3 is built from 14 residues. CDR3 sequence (DNA): TGTGCCAGCAGAAAGGCACAGACCGGCTATGGCTACACCTTC. Its protein is CASRKAQTGYGYTF.

Turning to this clonotype: Because the CDR3 is missing its conserved closing phenylalanine or tryptophan, this is likely a read error. The DNA is omitted, as the CDR3 cannot be located on it reliably, and the CDR3 follows TCRdb's listing. V is TRBV10-3 and J is TRBJ1-2. Germline CDR1 and CDR2: ENHRY and SYGVKD. The CDR3 comprises 15 residues, both ends counted. The chain's CDR3 is CASSGGTRPYYGQGI.

With regard to this clonotype: In this CDR3 the conserved last residue, phenylalanine or tryptophan, is missing, so a read error is likely. The limits of the CDR3 on the DNA are not certain, so only TCRdb's listed CDR3 is given. The chain couples TRBV7-7 to TRBJ2-5; the table's D call of TRBD2 was not tested on the DNA. CDR1 is SSHAT and CDR2 is FNYEAQ in the germline V gene (reference sequence). Counting both end residues, the CDR3 totals 13 amino acids. The CDR3 reads CASSFEGGTQYFG.

J is TRBJ2-2 and V is TRBV11-3; 8 positions match TRBD1. V was clipped by 5 bases and J by 13 bases; unmatched bases: 18. The CDR3 loop spans 16 amino acids. CDR1 SGHNT and CDR2 YENEEA come from the germline V gene. This CDR3 reads CASSVNRGLNNQPLFF. The CDR3 DNA reads as TGTGCCAGCAGCGTTAACAGGGGGTTGAACAACCAGCCGCTGTTTTTT.

This clonotype was seen only once. The chain is built from TRBV20-1 and TRBJ2-7, with D uncertain. The CDR3 is made up of 12 amino acids. Trimming took 4 bases from V and 3 from J, leaving 10 bases between them. The V gene's germline CDR1 is DFQATT and CDR2 SNEGSKA (reference sequence). The CDR3 DNA sequence: TGCAGTGCTACTCCCGGCGGCTACGAGCAGTACTTC. Its translation: CSATPGGYEQYF.

The V gene is TRBV6-5, the J gene TRBJ2-7; D is undetermined. The CDR3 totals 16 residues. The germline gives CDR1 MNHEY, CDR2 SVGAGI. Trimming pared 5 bases from V and 0 bases from J, leaving 17 bases between. This CDR3 reads CASSPYGGRSSYEQYF. The CDR3 DNA sequence: TGTGCCAGCAGTCCTTACGGTGGCCGTAGCTCCTACGAGCAGTACTTC.

The chain recombines TRBV7-2 with TRBJ1-5, with 7 bases aligning to TRBD1. The V segment lost 2 bases and the J segment 12 bases; nucleotides outside the gene matches: 13. Germline V gene sequence: CDR1 SGHTA, CDR2 FQGNSA. The CDR3 loop spans 15 amino acids. The CDR3 DNA follows: TGTGCCAGCAGCTTATGGGCAGGGGGTGAAGCTTTCCAGCATTTT. This encodes CASSLWAGGEAFQHF.

The chain recombines TRBV29-1 with TRBJ1-1, with D possibly matching TRBD1 (5 bases). V was clipped by 8 bases and J by 1 base, with 14 bases between them. The CDR3 totals 13 residues. From germline, CDR1 is SQVTM and CDR2 ANQGSEA. As DNA, the CDR3 is TGCAGCACCAACCTTGGGGGGAACACTGAAGCTTTCTTT. Protein product: CSTNLGGNTEAFF. Supplemented by reference TRBV29-1 and TRBJ1-1, the full variable domain reads SAVISQKPSRDICQRGTSLTIQCQVDSQVTMMFWYRQQPGQSLTLIATANQGSEATYESGFVIDKFPISRPNLTFSTLTVSNMSPEDSSIYLCSTNLGGNTEAFFGQGTRLTVV.

V usage is TRBV7-2 and J usage is TRBJ1-2, with 7 positions matching TRBD1. The CDR3 has 16 amino acids. With 7 bases clipped from V and 10 bases from J, the junction kept 21 bases outside the gene matches. The germline gives CDR1 SGHTA, CDR2 FQGNSA. CDR3 residues: CASTQGGTAYEQYYTF. CDR3 coding DNA: TGTGCCAGCACCCAAGGCGGGACAGCCTACGAGCAGTACTACACCTTC. Filled out from reference TRBV7-2 and TRBJ1-2, the complete variable domain reads GAGVSQSPSNKVTEKGKDVELRCDPISGHTALYWYRQSLGQGLEFLIYFQGNSAPDKSGLPSDRFSAERTGGSVSTLTIQRTQQEDSAVYLCASTQGGTAYEQYYTFGSGTRLTVV.

On this clonotype itself: The final CDR3 position lacks the conserved phenylalanine or tryptophan, pointing to a likely read error. It is unclear where the CDR3 begins or ends on the DNA, so no DNA is shown, and the CDR3 is as TCRdb lists it. The V call is TRBV29-1, the J call TRBJ2-2; the table assigns TRBD1, which was not confirmed against the DNA. The germline V gene has CDR1 SQVTM and CDR2 ANQGSEA. The CDR3 is 15 amino acids long, termini counted. The CDR3 spells CSASLGTGHTGELFL.

The chain employs TRBV7-8 and TRBJ1-5, with D possibly matching TRBD1 (6 bases). V was pared by 4 bases and J by 6 bases, with 13 bases between. The length of the CDR3 is 14 residues. Germline V gives CDR1 SGHVS, CDR2 FQNEAQ. The CDR3 DNA reads as TGTGCCAGCAGCTCCCACGGGGGCGGTCAGCCCCAGCATTTT. Translated: CASSSHGGGQPQHF.

The chain combines TRBV7-3 with TRBJ1-6, with D unresolved. The CDR3 is 15 residues long. Trimming removed 4 bases from V and 10 bases from J, with 17 bases in between. CDR1 and CDR2 (germline): SGHTA, FQGTGA. The CDR3 nucleotides are TGTGCCAGCAGCTCACGAGAGCGGGCCAAATCACCCCTCCACTTT. This gives the protein CASSSRERAKSPLHF.

V is TRBV12-3 or TRBV12-4 and J is TRBJ2-5; 9 bases agree with TRBD1. The CDR3 contains 15 residues. The ends lost 5 bases at V and 4 bases at J; junction bases unmatched: 8. The CDR3 DNA is TGTGCCAGCAGTCCAGGGACAGGGCGTCCAGAGACCCAGTACTTC. Translated, it gives CASSPGTGRPETQYF.

This clonotype was counted between two and nine times. No conserved phenylalanine or tryptophan is present at the end of the CDR3, so a read error is the likely explanation. No DNA is shown, since the ends of the CDR3 on it are uncertain; the CDR3 is the one TCRdb lists. The J gene is TRBJ1-2, the V gene TRBV7-6; the DNA was not compared with TRBD1, the D call given in the table. The CDR3 length is 13 residues, termini included. The V gene's germline CDR1 is SGHVS and CDR2 FNYEAQ. The CDR3 sequence is CASSLGQGRYEQY.

This chain connects TRBV7-6 to TRBJ1-2, with 7 bases fitting TRBD1. This CDR3 region has 13 residues. The trim removed 1 base at V and 14 bases at J, leaving 10 bases unmatched. CDR1 is SGHVS and CDR2 is FNYEAQ in the germline V gene. CDR3 sequence: CASSLGPGGCETF. The CDR3 DNA is TGTGCCAGCAGCTTAGGGCCAGGGGGTTGCGAGACCTTC.

This clonotype has ten or more counts. This sequence joins TRBV12-3 or TRBV12-4 and TRBJ2-2; no reliable D call. CDR3 length: 11 residues. The V gene lost 2 bases and the J gene lost 8 bases, with 3 bases spanning the gap. The CDR3 here is CASSLRGELFF. The CDR3 nucleotides read TGTGCCAGCAGTTTAAGGGGGGAGCTGTTTTTT.